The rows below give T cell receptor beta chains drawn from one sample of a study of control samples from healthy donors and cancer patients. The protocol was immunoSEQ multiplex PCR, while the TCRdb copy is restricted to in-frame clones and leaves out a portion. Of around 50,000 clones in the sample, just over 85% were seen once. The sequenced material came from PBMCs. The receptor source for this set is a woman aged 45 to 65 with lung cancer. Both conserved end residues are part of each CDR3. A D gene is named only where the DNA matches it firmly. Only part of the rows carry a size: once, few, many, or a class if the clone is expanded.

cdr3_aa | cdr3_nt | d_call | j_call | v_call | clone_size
CASNLGRTNEKLFF | TGTGCCAGCAACCTGGGAAGGACTAATGAAAAACTGTTTTTT | - | TRBJ1-4 | TRBV6-7 | -
CASSFTQGAGNTIYF | TGCGCCAGCAGCTTTACCCAGGGGGCCGGAAACACCATATATTTT | TRBD1 | TRBJ1-3 | TRBV5-1 | -
CASSQQGLNTEAFF | TGCGCCAGCAGTCAACAGGGCCTGAACACTGAAGCTTTCTTT | - | TRBJ1-1 | TRBV5-1 | -
CASSARIEGYNYGYTF | TGTGCCAGCAGTGCCCGTATCGAGGGCTACAACTATGGCTACACCTTC | - | TRBJ1-2 | TRBV6-2/TRBV6-3 | -
CASSSTGGNGYTF | TGTGCCAGCAGTTCCACAGGGGGCAATGGCTACACCTTC | TRBD1 | TRBJ1-2 | TRBV7-9 | -
CAISLTGKGTNEKLFF | TGTGCCATCAGCTTGACAGGGAAGGGTACTAATGAAAAACTGTTTTTT | TRBD1 | TRBJ1-4 | TRBV10-3 | -
CASSLEDYRTSGGYEQYF | TGTGCCAGCAGCCTAGAAGATTACCGGACTAGCGGGGGATACGAGCAGTACTTC | TRBD2 | TRBJ2-7 | TRBV4-2 | once
CASSLRDAFTDEQYF | TGTGCCAGCAGTTTACGGGACGCCTTTACCGACGAGCAGTACTTC | - | TRBJ2-7 | TRBV6-2/TRBV6-3 | -
CASSPEGTGPGNTIYF | TGTGCCAGCTCACCAGAAGGGACAGGCCCTGGAAACACCATATATTTT | TRBD1 | TRBJ1-3 | TRBV18 | -
CASSLTGRMDEQYF | TGTGCCAGCAGCTTGACAGGGCGGATGGACGAGCAGTACTTC | TRBD1 | TRBJ2-7 | TRBV7-9 | -
CASSLSTGYQPQHF | TGTGCCAGCAGTTTATCGACAGGCTATCAGCCCCAGCATTTT | - | TRBJ1-5 | TRBV28 | -